One and the same sample provided the 29 T cell receptor beta chains below, sequenced in a study of blood T cells in healthy people across ages. It was with a sample-barcoded 5' primer and a J-beta primer mix that a second PCR of roughly 7 to 12 cycles was run. TCRdb itself ran the 5' RACE reads through MiXCR, one entry per CDR3 protein. The table records about 780,000 distinct CDR3 sequences, around half of them present only once. Sequenced sample: blood. The receptors were gathered from an elderly man in good health.

The chain combines TRBV2 with TRBJ2-1, with D perhaps matching TRBD1 (6 bases). CDR1 SNHLY and CDR2 FYNNEI come from the germline V gene. V gave up 5 bases and J gave up 7 bases, with 12 bases separating them. The CDR3 runs 13 residues. The CDR3: CASSLQGENEQFF. The CDR3 DNA reads as TGTGCCAGCAGTCTACAGGGTGAGAATGAGCAGTTCTTC.

The chain joins TRBV28 to TRBJ1-6; maybe TRBD1 (5 bases). The CDR3 has 15 residues. Trimming removed 5 bases at V and 9 bases at J, with 17 bases between. The germline gives CDR1 MDHEN, CDR2 SYDVKM. The CDR3 nucleotides read TGTGCCAGCAGTCCCTCTTCTGTAAGGGGTTCACCCCTCCACTTT. This translates into CASSPSSVRGSPLHF.

In its sample, this clonotype was seen many times. V is TRBV5-6 and J is TRBJ2-1; D is uncertain. V gave up 4 bases and J gave up 5 bases, with 16 bases separating them. This CDR3 region has 15 residues. CDR1 and CDR2 from the germline V gene are SGHDT and YYEEEE. The CDR3 coding sequence is TGTGCCAGCAGCATAAGGGCGACTCTGAACAATGAGCAGTTCTTC. It encodes CASSIRATLNNEQFF.

Many counts were recorded for this clonotype. The V gene is TRBV27, the J gene TRBJ2-3; D is uncertain. Germline V gene sequence: CDR1 MNHEY, CDR2 SMNVEV (reference sequence). CDR3 length: 14 amino acids. V lost 3 bases, J lost 2 bases, and 9 bases lay in between. CDR3 sequence: CASSFARTTDTQYF. CDR3 DNA: TGTGCCAGCAGTTTCGCGAGGACCACAGATACGCAGTATTTT.

J is TRBJ1-4 and V is TRBV20-1; D is ambiguous. CDR1 is DFQATT and CDR2 is SNEGSKA in the germline V gene (reference sequence). There are 13 residues in the CDR3. V was pared by 4 bases and J by 8 bases, with 14 bases between. CDR3 DNA sequence: TGCAGTGCTAAGATGACGGGATACGAAAAACTGTTTTTT. As protein: CSAKMTGYEKLFF.

At least ten counts were recorded for this clonotype. This chain uses TRBV5-1 with TRBJ2-7; TRBD1 might be the D (5 bases). The V gene's germline CDR1 is SGHRS and CDR2 YFSETQ. The V end lost 3 bases, the J end lost 2 bases, and 12 bases lay between the germline ends. The CDR3 extends over 14 amino acids. CDR3 sequence reads: CASSWEGAPYEQYF. CDR3 DNA: TGCGCCAGCAGCTGGGAAGGGGCGCCCTACGAGCAGTACTTC.

The V and J genes are TRBV28 and TRBJ2-1; 11 nucleotides match TRBD2. There are 17 residues in the CDR3. Germline CDR1 is MDHEN and CDR2 is SYDVKM. V trimming: 2 bases; J trimming: 5 bases; junction bases outside the gene matches: 8. The chain's CDR3 is CASSLTSGSRANNEQFF. The CDR3 DNA reads as TGTGCCAGCAGTTTAACTAGCGGGAGTCGCGCGAACAATGAGCAGTTCTTC.

This clonotype showed up just a few times. This chain links TRBV20-1 with TRBJ1-2, with unresolved D. Germline CDR1 is DFQATT and CDR2 is SNEGSKA (reference sequence). The CDR3 has 14 amino acids. V was trimmed by 4 bases and J by 0 bases, leaving 12 bases between them. This chain's CDR3 is CSATRTASNYGYTF. The CDR3 DNA follows: TGCAGTGCTACCCGGACGGCATCTAACTATGGCTACACCTTC.

This clonotype has more than one count but fewer than ten. This sequence joins TRBV20-1 and TRBJ2-1, with TRBD2 matching over 7 bases. This CDR3 is 15 amino acids long. Unmatched junction bases numbered 10, after V lost 6 bases and J lost 2 bases. Germline loops: CDR1 DFQATT, CDR2 SNEGSKA (reference sequence). CDR3 nucleotides: TGCAGTGCAGTTATAGCGGGCTACCCCTACAATGAGCAGTTCTTC. This codes for CSAVIAGYPYNEQFF.

The chain employs TRBV5-1 and TRBJ2-5; D gene ambiguous. The CDR3 length is 14 residues. CDR1 is SGHRS, CDR2 YFSETQ, per germline. Trimming pared 3 bases from V and 2 bases from J, leaving 11 bases between. For the CDR3, the DNA is TGCGCCAGCAGCTCGGCAGCTTATCAAGAGACCCAGTACTTC. This gives the protein CASSSAAYQETQYF. The full variable domain, in which reference TRBV5-1 and TRBJ2-5 provide the parts outside the CDR3, is KAGVTQTPRYLIKTRGQQVTLSCSPISGHRSVSWYQQTPGQGLQFLFEYFSETQRNKGNFPGRFSGRQFSNSRSEMNVSTLELGDSALYLCASSSAAYQETQYFGPGTRLLVL.

This clonotype was detected once. The CDR3 region is CSVIPRGREQYF. The CDR3 coding sequence is TGCAGCGTTATCCCGAGGGGGCGGGAGCAGTATTTT. This chain connects TRBV29-1 to TRBJ2-3, with D possibly TRBD1 on 7 matching bases. V was trimmed by 5 bases and J by 11 bases, leaving 17 bases between them. CDR1 is SQVTM and CDR2 is ANQGSEA in the germline V gene. The CDR3 has 12 residues.

The rearrangement joins TRBV28 to TRBJ2-5; the D gene is possibly TRBD2 (5 bases). Germline V gene sequence: CDR1 MDHEN, CDR2 SYDVKM. CDR3 length equals 16 residues. V lost 5 bases, J lost 11 bases, and 27 bases lay in between. CDR3 in amino acids: CASSMAGNQEGNEQYF. The CDR3 nucleotides are TGTGCCAGCAGTATGGCCGGGAATCAAGAGGGCAATGAGCAGTACTTC.

Worth noting for this clonotype: Since a much larger clone is just one base distant, this may be a read error. The chain combines TRBV12-3 or TRBV12-4 with TRBJ2-7; no definite D call. The CDR3 consists of 12 residues. V was trimmed by 2 bases and J by 3 bases, leaving 5 bases between them. DNA of the CDR3: TGTGCCAGCAGTTTACCCTACTACGAGCAGTACTTC. Residues: CASSLPYYEQYF.

The genes are TRBV28 and TRBJ2-7; D call uncertain. The CDR3 extends over 12 amino acids. Germline CDR1 MDHEN, CDR2 SYDVKM. Trimming took off 7 bases at V and 2 bases at J, with 9 bases between the two ends. The CDR3 DNA follows: TGTGCCAGCACGGACCGACCCTACGAGCAGTACTTC. It yields the protein CASTDRPYEQYF.

This clonotype has only a few counts. An end of the junction differs from the germline gene, which may be a read error. This sequence joins TRBV7-9 and TRBJ2-5, with D unresolved. Germline-derived CDR1 and CDR2 are SEHNR and FQNEAQ (reference sequence). This CDR3 contains 16 residues. The CDR3 sequence is CASSLTSAGPQGTQYF. DNA for the CDR3: TGTGCCAGCAGTTTAACCTCCGCTGGCCCTCAAGGGACCCAGTACTTC.

As for this clonotype: Germline is not matched at one junction end, which may reflect a read error. The CDR3 loop reads CTSSPLGPGEKLFF. CDR3 DNA sequence: TGTACCAGCAGCCCACTGGGACCCGGGGAAAAACTGTTTTTT. This chain uses TRBV14 with TRBJ1-4; weak D call: TRBD1 (5 bases). The CDR3 is made up of 14 amino acids. Germline values: CDR1 SGHDN, CDR2 FVKESK.

The genes are TRBV6-1 and TRBJ2-5, with a tentative D call TRBD2 (6 bases). This CDR3 has 15 residues. V was cut by 7 bases and J by 1 base, with 16 bases left in between. Germline V gene lookup returns CDR1 MNHNS and CDR2 SASEGT. The CDR3 DNA reads TGTGCCAGCACCCAAGCGGGCCGTGTCCAAGAGACCCAGTACTTC. This sequence encodes CASTQAGRVQETQYF.

V is TRBV7-2 and J is TRBJ1-2; unclear D gene. From germline, CDR1 is SGHTA and CDR2 FQGNSA. V lost 6 bases and J lost 8, with 19 bases in between. The CDR3 runs to 14 residues. CDR3 loop: CASSRETGTLGYTF. DNA of the CDR3: TGTGCCAGCAGTCGTGAGACCGGAACCTTAGGCTACACCTTC.

The table lists this clonotype with many counts. The chain recombines TRBV7-9 with TRBJ2-7; 9 bases agree with TRBD1. The CDR3 spans 15 residues. V lost 6 bases to trimming and J lost 4 bases; unmatched junction nucleotides: 10. CDR1 SEHNR and CDR2 FQNEAQ come from the germline V gene (reference sequence). As DNA, the CDR3 is TGTGCCAGCAGTGGGCCACCGGGACAGGGTTACGAGCAGTACTTC. Its protein product is CASSGPPGQGYEQYF.

The chain carries TRBV5-1 and TRBJ2-1; D could derive from TRBD1 or TRBD2 (5 bases each). CDR1 is SGHRS, CDR2 YFSETQ, per germline. Trimming shortened V by 0 bases and J by 6 bases, and 13 bases separated the two germline ends. This CDR3 contains 15 residues. The CDR3 coding sequence is TGCGCCAGCAGCTTGGCCGGGGCAGGATTCAATGAGCAGTTCTTC. Translated, it gives CASSLAGAGFNEQFF.

V usage is TRBV5-1 and J usage is TRBJ2-1; TRBD2 agrees at 10 bases. The CDR3 consists of 14 residues. J gave up 7 bases and V 2 bases, and 3 bases lay outside the gene matches. Germline lookup yields CDR1 SGHRS and CDR2 YFSETQ. CDR3 DNA sequence: TGCGCCAGCAGCTTTAGGACTAGCGGTAATGAGCAGTTCTTC. Residues: CASSFRTSGNEQFF.

This clonotype was observed a few times. This sequence joins TRBV2 and TRBJ2-1, with TRBD2 as a possible D gene (6 bases). The CDR3 is 15 residues long. CDR1 is SNHLY and CDR2 is FYNNEI in the germline V gene. Trimming removed 3 bases at V and 2 bases at J, with 11 bases between. The CDR3 DNA follows: TGTGCCAGCAGTGAGGAGGGGCCCCCCTACAATGAGCAGTTCTTC. Its protein product is CASSEEGPPYNEQFF.

The chain links TRBV20-1 to TRBJ2-1, with D perhaps given as TRBD1 or TRBD2 (5 bases each). Trimming cost V 6 bases and J 0 bases, with 18 bases left between them. This CDR3 has 16 residues. Germline V CDR1 and CDR2: DFQATT, SNEGSKA (reference sequence). CDR3 nucleotide sequence: TGCAGTGCGCCCTCCGGGACCTTTAGCTCCTACAATGAGCAGTTCTTC. Protein product: CSAPSGTFSSYNEQFF.

This clonotype turned up a few times. A single base separates this from a much larger clone, so it may be a read error. The chain is built from TRBV9 and TRBJ2-7; no reliable D call. Germline CDR1 and CDR2: SGDLS and YYNGEE. Trimming removed 3 bases from V and 4 bases from J, with 11 bases in between. The CDR3 extends over 13 amino acids. CDR3 sequence: CASSGAWGYEQYF. Here the CDR3 DNA reads TGTGCCAGCAGCGGAGCTTGGGGTTACGAGCAGTACTTC.

V gene TRBV20-1 combines with J gene TRBJ2-7; TRBD1 matches at 9 bases. CDR3 length: 16 amino acids. The germline V gene encodes CDR1 DFQATT and CDR2 SNEGSKA (reference sequence). Trimming at V came to 3 bases and at J to 3 bases, leaving 12 bases not matched to a gene. CDR3 region: CSASGARDRAYYEQYF. The CDR3 bases are TGCAGTGCTAGCGGGGCCCGGGACAGGGCCTACTACGAGCAGTACTTC.

The chain couples TRBV20-1 to TRBJ1-2, with 12 bases aligning to TRBD1. The length of the CDR3 is 14 residues. With V trimmed by 6 bases and J by 8 bases, 10 bases remained unmatched. Germline CDR1 reads DFQATT; CDR2 reads SNEGSKA (reference sequence). CDR3 sequence reads: CSALEGQGAAGYTF. CDR3 coding DNA: TGCAGTGCACTCGAGGGACAGGGGGCAGCGGGCTACACCTTC.

The V and J genes are TRBV29-1 and TRBJ2-2, with D unclear. CDR1 is SQVTM, CDR2 ANQGSEA, per germline. The CDR3 runs to 12 residues. The V gene lost 7 bases and the J gene lost 5 bases, with 11 bases spanning the gap. This chain's CDR3 is CSGTQETGELFF. The CDR3 DNA follows: TGCAGCGGAACACAAGAGACCGGGGAGCTGTTTTTT.

This clonotype appeared a few times. The chain employs TRBV9 and TRBJ2-3, with 11 bases that match TRBD1. Germline assignment: CDR1 SGDLS and CDR2 YYNGEE. The CDR3 sequence is 16 residues long. V shed 4 bases, J shed 5 bases, and the junction held 9 bases outside the gene matches. The chain's CDR3 is CASSTRTGGAGDTQYF. CDR3 bases: TGTGCCAGCAGCACAAGGACAGGGGGCGCGGGAGATACGCAGTATTTT.

V gene TRBV20-1 combines with J gene TRBJ2-4; 13 nucleotides line up with TRBD2. The end of the DNA aligns better with TRBJ2-7, so the J call may be wrong. CDR1 and CDR2 (germline): DFQATT, SNEGSKA (reference sequence). The length of the CDR3 is 15 residues. CDR3 DNA: TGCAGTGCTAGTAGGACTAGCGGGAGTAAATACGAGCAGTACTTC. Translating it yields CSASRTSGSKYEQYF.